The 7 T cell receptor beta chains in this list originate from one sample, sequenced in a study of T cell responses to AZD1222 COVID-19 vaccine. TCRdb keeps only in-frame clones here, not all; method: immunoSEQ multiplex PCR. The profile shows some 130,000 clones, roughly 93% of them singletons. The sample here was peripheral blood, taken 28 days after the second AZD1222 dose. The receptors were sampled from an adult who received the AZD1222 COVID-19 vaccine.

The V call is TRBV5-1, the J call TRBJ2-5; D could derive from TRBD1 or TRBD2 (5 bases each). V lost 6 bases to trimming and J lost 1 base, with 10 bases between them. CDR1 is SGHRS and CDR2 is YFSETQ in the germline V gene. CDR3 length: 13 amino acids. In DNA form, the CDR3 reads TGCGCCAGCACACGGGACGGCCAAGAGACCCAGTACTTC. This translates into CASTRDGQETQYF.

The CDR3 loop reads CASSRSPIGTANTEAFF. DNA for the CDR3: TGTGCCAGCAGCCGGAGCCCGATTGGGACAGCTAACACTGAAGCTTTCTTT. This chain connects TRBV7-2 to TRBJ1-1; 7 nucleotides align to TRBD1. V gave up 5 bases and J gave up 2 bases; unmatched junction bases: 14. Germline V gene sequence: CDR1 SGHTA, CDR2 FQGNSA. The CDR3 has 17 residues.

The J gene is TRBJ2-7, the V gene TRBV3-1 (or the pseudogene TRBV3-2); D call uncertain. The germline gives CDR1 LGHDT, CDR2 YNNKEL (reference sequence). This CDR3 spans 11 amino acids. Trimming pared 6 bases from V and 0 bases from J, leaving 3 bases between. CDR3 sequence reads: CASSLSYEQYF. The CDR3 region has the DNA TGTGCCAGCAGTCTCTCCTACGAGCAGTACTTC.

The J gene is TRBJ1-2, the V gene TRBV4-3, with no clear D. CDR1 is LGHNA and CDR2 is YSLEER in the germline V gene. The CDR3 loop spans 13 amino acids. The V and J ends lost 4 bases and 3 bases respectively, with 9 bases between them. The chain's CDR3 is CASSPLGYYGYTF. In DNA, the CDR3 is TGCGCCAGCAGCCCTCTTGGGTACTATGGCTACACCTTC.

V and J are TRBV2 and TRBJ1-6; perhaps TRBD1 as D (5 bases). CDR1 and CDR2 from the germline V gene are SNHLY and FYNNEI. V dropped 8 bases and J dropped 0 bases, with 14 bases sitting between them. The CDR3 is 16 amino acids. The CDR3 DNA sequence: TGTGCCAGCGGGGGGGACGGCAGCTCCTATAATTCACCCCTCCACTTT. Translation gives CASGGDGSSYNSPLHF.

J is TRBJ2-1 and V is TRBV13; no reliable D call. V lost 6 bases and J lost 3, with 18 bases in between. CDR3 length: 16 amino acids. Germline values: CDR1 PRHDT, CDR2 FYEKMQ (reference sequence). The CDR3 region has the DNA TGTGCCAGCAGTTTGTATAACAGAGCCTACTACAATGAGCAGTTCTTC. Its protein is CASSLYNRAYYNEQFF.

This clone turned up a few times. The chain links TRBV5-6 to TRBJ1-2; D is ambiguous. CDR3 length: 13 amino acids. From germline, CDR1 is SGHDT and CDR2 YYEEEE. The germline V and J ends were trimmed by 2 bases and 1 base, with 6 bases remaining between them. CDR3 sequence: CASSFKDNYGYTF. The CDR3, as DNA: TGTGCCAGCAGCTTCAAGGATAACTATGGCTACACCTTC.